A selection of T cell receptor beta chains follows, all from one sample in a study of blood T cell repertoires in COVID-19. The method was immunoSEQ multiplex PCR; TCRdb's version includes in-frame clones alone and lacks a portion of them. The sample lists about 61,000 clones, around 77% occurring once. The sequencing sample was made of peripheral blood. Receptor source: an older man with active or convalescent COVID-19. The CDR3 runs from the conserved cysteine through the conserved F or W. Each record gives: J gene, D gene, clone size, V gene, CDR3 DNA, CDR3 protein. A D gene is named only where the DNA matches it firmly. For some rows the clone size is stated as once, few or many, or as a class when expanded; others skip it.

J gene: TRBJ1-2
D gene: TRBD1
clone size: once
V gene: TRBV6-5
CDR3 DNA: TGTGCCAGCCAAGGACAGGATCATGGCTACACCTTC
CDR3 protein: CASQGQDHGYTF

J gene: TRBJ2-5
D gene: TRBD1
clone size: .
V gene: TRBV27
CDR3 DNA: TGTGCCAGCAGTGCCCGGACAGGGGGTTCGGAGACCCAGTACTTC
CDR3 protein: CASSARTGGSETQYF

J gene: TRBJ2-7
D gene: .
clone size: .
V gene: TRBV6-2/TRBV6-3
CDR3 DNA: TGTGCCAGCAGTTACCCGCAGGGGTCCGAGCAGTACTTC
CDR3 protein: CASSYPQGSEQYF

J gene: TRBJ1-5
D gene: .
clone size: .
V gene: TRBV6-8
CDR3 DNA: TGTGCCAGCAGTGGGCAATATAGCAATCAGCCCCAGCATTTT
CDR3 protein: CASSGQYSNQPQHF

J gene: TRBJ1-1
D gene: .
clone size: .
V gene: TRBV27
CDR3 DNA: TGTGCCAGCAGTCCTGAGATGAACACTGAAGCTTTCTTT
CDR3 protein: CASSPEMNTEAFF

J gene: TRBJ2-2
D gene: .
clone size: .
V gene: TRBV6-5
CDR3 DNA: TGTGCCAGCAGTTCGACAGGGAACACCGGGGAGCTGTTTTTT
CDR3 protein: CASSSTGNTGELFF

J gene: TRBJ2-5
D gene: TRBD1
clone size: .
V gene: TRBV28
CDR3 DNA: TGTGCCAGCATGCGACAGGGGGAAGGGCCTGAGACCCAGTACTTC
CDR3 protein: CASMRQGEGPETQYF

J gene: TRBJ2-7
D gene: TRBD2
clone size: .
V gene: TRBV18
CDR3 DNA: TGTGCCAGCTCACCACCGGGAGGGCAGGACTACGAGCAGTACTTC
CDR3 protein: CASSPPGGQDYEQYF

J gene: TRBJ2-3
D gene: TRBD1
clone size: .
V gene: TRBV28
CDR3 DNA: TGTGCCAGCAGCCGGACAGGGGGCCGTCCAGATACGCAGTATTTT
CDR3 protein: CASSRTGGRPDTQYF

J gene: TRBJ1-2
D gene: .
clone size: .
V gene: TRBV5-7
CDR3 DNA: TGTGCCAGCAGCTTGACGCAGGGATACTATGGCTACACCTTC
CDR3 protein: CASSLTQGYYGYTF

J gene: TRBJ1-4
D gene: TRBD1
clone size: few
V gene: TRBV27
CDR3 DNA: TGTGCCAGCAGCTTCTTTAGCAGGGGGCGGTCTGAAAAACTGTTTTTT
CDR3 protein: CASSFFSRGRSEKLFF

J gene: TRBJ2-7
D gene: .
clone size: .
V gene: TRBV9
CDR3 DNA: TGTGCCAGCAGCGTAGGTCCGGGTTACTCCTACGAGCAGTACTTC
CDR3 protein: CASSVGPGYSYEQYF

J gene: TRBJ2-7
D gene: .
clone size: .
V gene: TRBV5-4
CDR3 DNA: TGTGCCAGCAGCTTGGATCCGCAGGGGTTCGAGCAGTACTTC
CDR3 protein: CASSLDPQGFEQYF

J gene: TRBJ2-7
D gene: .
clone size: .
V gene: TRBV28
CDR3 DNA: TGTGCCAGCAGCCCATCCCCTTCAGACGAGCAGTACTTC
CDR3 protein: CASSPSPSDEQYF

J gene: TRBJ1-2
D gene: .
clone size: .
V gene: TRBV19
CDR3 DNA: TGTGCCAGTAGTATAGTTTCGGGCAACGAGGGAGGCTACACCTTC
CDR3 protein: CASSIVSGNEGGYTF

J gene: TRBJ1-2
D gene: TRBD1
clone size: .
V gene: TRBV5-8
CDR3 DNA: TGTGCCAGCAGCCCGAGGGACAGGGGTGGCTACACCTTC
CDR3 protein: CASSPRDRGGYTF

J gene: TRBJ2-3
D gene: .
clone size: .
V gene: TRBV7-9
CDR3 DNA: TGTGCCAGCAGCCTGACATATCACACAGATACGCAGTATTTT
CDR3 protein: CASSLTYHTDTQYF

J gene: TRBJ2-1
D gene: .
clone size: .
V gene: TRBV4-1
CDR3 DNA: TGCGCCAGCAGCGACAGAACAATCCTAGCGAACAACAATGAGCAGTTCTTC
CDR3 protein: CASSDRTILANNNEQFF

J gene: TRBJ1-1
D gene: .
clone size: .
V gene: TRBV18
CDR3 DNA: TGTGCCAGCCACACAGCCGGACAAGGAAACACTGAAGCTTTCTTT
CDR3 protein: CASHTAGQGNTEAFF

J gene: TRBJ2-7
D gene: TRBD2
clone size: .
V gene: TRBV27
CDR3 DNA: TGTGCCAGCAGTCCCAGGACTAGCGGGAGGGGTGAGCAGTACTTC
CDR3 protein: CASSPRTSGRGEQYF

J gene: TRBJ2-7
D gene: .
clone size: .
V gene: TRBV27
CDR3 DNA: TGTGCCAGCAGTTTATCGGTTACAGGCCCCTACGAGCAGTACTTC
CDR3 protein: CASSLSVTGPYEQYF

J gene: TRBJ2-7
D gene: TRBD1
clone size: few
V gene: TRBV19
CDR3 DNA: TGTGCCAGTAGCAAATCAGGGGGCCGCTACGAGCAGTACTTC
CDR3 protein: CASSKSGGRYEQYF

J gene: TRBJ2-2
D gene: TRBD1
clone size: .
V gene: TRBV5-1
CDR3 DNA: TGCGCCAGCAGCTTGGGTCCAGGGGGATCTGAGGAGCTGTTTTTT
CDR3 protein: CASSLGPGGSEELFF

J gene: TRBJ2-7
D gene: TRBD2
clone size: .
V gene: TRBV5-1
CDR3 DNA: TGCGCCAGCAGCTTGGCCTCTAGCGGGACTCTTAGCTCCTACGAGCAGTACTTC
CDR3 protein: CASSLASSGTLSSYEQYF

J gene: TRBJ2-4
D gene: .
clone size: .
V gene: TRBV28
CDR3 DNA: TGTGCCAGCAGTGGACTGTGGGAAGCCAAAAACATTCAGTACTTC
CDR3 protein: CASSGLWEAKNIQYF

J gene: TRBJ2-7
D gene: .
clone size: .
V gene: TRBV4-3
CDR3 DNA: TGCGCCAGCAGCACCCACCGGGACACTTACTACGAGCAGTACTTC
CDR3 protein: CASSTHRDTYYEQYF

J gene: TRBJ1-1
D gene: .
clone size: .
V gene: TRBV2
CDR3 DNA: TGTGCCAGCATTAAGGATCAGGGATGGGGCCAAGCTTTCTTT
CDR3 protein: CASIKDQGWGQAFF

J gene: TRBJ2-2
D gene: .
clone size: .
V gene: TRBV3-1/TRBV3-2
CDR3 DNA: TGTGCCAGCAGCTCTTGGGGGGGCGATACCGGGGAGCTGTTTTTT
CDR3 protein: CASSSWGGDTGELFF

J gene: TRBJ1-6
D gene: .
clone size: .
V gene: TRBV28
CDR3 DNA: TGTGCCAGCACCATAGTCCAGGATTCACCCCTCCACTTT
CDR3 protein: CASTIVQDSPLHF

J gene: TRBJ2-3
D gene: TRBD2
clone size: .
V gene: TRBV9
CDR3 DNA: TGTGCCAGCAGCGTGTCTAGCGGGGGGAGGAGGGCAGATACGCAGTATTTT
CDR3 protein: CASSVSSGGRRADTQYF

J gene: TRBJ2-1
D gene: TRBD1
clone size: few
V gene: TRBV27
CDR3 DNA: TGTGCCAGCAATCCCGGGACAGGGGGCCCTAATGAGCAGTTCTTC
CDR3 protein: CASNPGTGGPNEQFF

J gene: TRBJ2-5
D gene: .
clone size: .
V gene: TRBV5-1
CDR3 DNA: TGCGCCAGCAGCACAGACCAAGAGACCCAGTACTTC
CDR3 protein: CASSTDQETQYF

J gene: TRBJ1-5
D gene: .
clone size: few
V gene: TRBV4-2
CDR3 DNA: TGTGCCAGCAGCCAAGACCCACAGGGCTCTGGGCAGCCCCAGCATTTT
CDR3 protein: CASSQDPQGSGQPQHF

J gene: TRBJ1-5
D gene: .
clone size: .
V gene: TRBV12-3/TRBV12-4
CDR3 DNA: TGTGCCAGCAGCAGGAAGGCGGGTCAGCCCCAGCATTTT
CDR3 protein: CASSRKAGQPQHF

J gene: TRBJ2-2
D gene: TRBD2
clone size: .
V gene: TRBV3-1/TRBV3-2
CDR3 DNA: TGTGCCAGCAGCTTGCGGGGGGAAGACACCGGGGAGCTGTTTTTT
CDR3 protein: CASSLRGEDTGELFF

J gene: TRBJ2-2
D gene: TRBD2
clone size: .
V gene: TRBV19
CDR3 DNA: TGTGCCAGTAGTACCCGACTAGCGGGAGTTGGCAACACCGGGGAGCTGTTTTTT
CDR3 protein: CASSTRLAGVGNTGELFF

J gene: TRBJ1-1
D gene: TRBD1
clone size: .
V gene: TRBV7-3
CDR3 DNA: TGTGCCAGCAGCTTGGGACAGCACACTGAAGCTTTCTTT
CDR3 protein: CASSLGQHTEAFF

J gene: TRBJ2-6
D gene: .
clone size: .
V gene: TRBV6-1
CDR3 DNA: TGTGCCAGCAGTGAAGCAGGGGGTGGGGCCAACGTCCTGACTTTC
CDR3 protein: CASSEAGGGANVLTF

J gene: TRBJ1-1
D gene: .
clone size: few
V gene: TRBV14
CDR3 DNA: TGTGCCAGCAGCCAATCTGTAAGCACGGAAGCTTTCTTT
CDR3 protein: CASSQSVSTEAFF

J gene: TRBJ2-2
D gene: .
clone size: .
V gene: TRBV5-1
CDR3 DNA: TGCGCCAGCAGCTTAGAGGCTGATCTTTACGCGAACACCGGGGAGCTGTTTTTT
CDR3 protein: CASSLEADLYANTGELFF

J gene: TRBJ2-7
D gene: TRBD2
clone size: .
V gene: TRBV4-1
CDR3 DNA: TGCGCCAGCAGCCAAAACCCTAGCGGGAGCTCCTACGAGCAGTACTTC
CDR3 protein: CASSQNPSGSSYEQYF